This T cell receptor (beta chain) was retrieved from a study of OX40 agonist ivuxolimab in advanced cancers. Study-wide context: Patients received the agonistic anti-OX40 (CD134) antibody ivuxolimab.

Repertoires were generated with immunoSEQ multiplex PCR, while TCRdb's copy carries only in-frame clones and drops some. This sample has under 150,000 clones, with around 91% found just once. Per the germline V gene, CDR1 is MNHEY and CDR2 is SMNVEV (reference sequence). The CDR3 sequence is 15 residues long. V was shortened by 4 bases and J by 0 bases, with 9 bases between the two germline ends. J is TRBJ1-4 and V is TRBV27; D gene unclear. The sample consisted of CD4+ or CD8+ T cells sorted from blood, taken in a trial of the OX40 agonist ivuxolimab. This sequence was found in an adult with an advanced solid tumor such as melanoma, head and neck, liver or kidney cancer. CDR3: CASSSSGTTNEKLFF. CDR3 bases: TGTGCCAGCAGTTCTTCAGGCACAACTAATGAAAAACTGTTTTTT. The whole variable domain, remainder taken from reference TRBV27 and TRBJ1-4, is EAQVTQNPRYLITVTGKKLTVTCSQNMNHEYMSWYRQDPGLGLRQIYYSMNVEVTDKGDVPEGYKVSRKEKRNFPLILESPSPNQTSLYFCASSSSGTTNEKLFFGSGTQLSVL.